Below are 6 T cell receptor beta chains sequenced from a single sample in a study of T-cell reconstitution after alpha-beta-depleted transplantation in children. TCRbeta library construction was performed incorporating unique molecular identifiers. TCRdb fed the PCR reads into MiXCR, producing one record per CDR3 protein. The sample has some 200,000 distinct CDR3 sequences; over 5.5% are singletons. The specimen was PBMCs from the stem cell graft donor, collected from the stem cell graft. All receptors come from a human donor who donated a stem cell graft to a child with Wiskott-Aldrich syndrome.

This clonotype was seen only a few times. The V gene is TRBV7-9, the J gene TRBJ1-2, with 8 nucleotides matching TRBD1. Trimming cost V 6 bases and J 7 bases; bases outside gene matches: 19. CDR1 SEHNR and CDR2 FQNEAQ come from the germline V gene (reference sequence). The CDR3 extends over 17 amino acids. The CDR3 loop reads CASSYLTGQATPIGYTF. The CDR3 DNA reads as TGTGCCAGCAGTTATCTTACGGGACAGGCGACCCCCATTGGCTACACCTTC.

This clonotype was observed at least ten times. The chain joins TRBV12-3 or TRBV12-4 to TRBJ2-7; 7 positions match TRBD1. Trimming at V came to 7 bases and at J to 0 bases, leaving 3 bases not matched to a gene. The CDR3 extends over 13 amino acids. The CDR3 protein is CASTRDSSYEQYF. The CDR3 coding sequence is TGTGCCAGCACCAGGGACAGCTCCTACGAGCAGTACTTC.

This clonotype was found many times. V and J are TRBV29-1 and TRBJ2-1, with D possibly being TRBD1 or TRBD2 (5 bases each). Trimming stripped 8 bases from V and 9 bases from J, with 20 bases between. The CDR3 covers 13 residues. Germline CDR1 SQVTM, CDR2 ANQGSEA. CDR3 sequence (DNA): TGCAGCATTCTTGGGACCAACGTCGCTGAGCAGTTCTTC. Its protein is CSILGTNVAEQFF.

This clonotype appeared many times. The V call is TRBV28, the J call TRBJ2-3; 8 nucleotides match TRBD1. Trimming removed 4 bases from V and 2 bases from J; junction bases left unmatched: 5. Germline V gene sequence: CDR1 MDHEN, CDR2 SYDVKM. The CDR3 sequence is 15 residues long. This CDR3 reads CASSYGQGATDTQYF. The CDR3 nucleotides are TGTGCCAGCAGTTATGGACAGGGAGCCACAGATACGCAGTATTTT.

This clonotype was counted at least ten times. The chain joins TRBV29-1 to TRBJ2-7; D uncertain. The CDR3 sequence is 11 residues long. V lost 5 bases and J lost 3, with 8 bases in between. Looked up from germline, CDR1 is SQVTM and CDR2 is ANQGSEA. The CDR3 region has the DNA TGCAGCGTTAAAGGGAACTACGAGCAGTACTTC. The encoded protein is CSVKGNYEQYF.

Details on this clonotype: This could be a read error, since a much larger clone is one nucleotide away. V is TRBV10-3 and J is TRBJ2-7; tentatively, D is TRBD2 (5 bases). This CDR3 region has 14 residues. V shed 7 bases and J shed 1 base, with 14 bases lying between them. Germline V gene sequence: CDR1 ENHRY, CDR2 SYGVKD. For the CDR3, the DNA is TGTGCCATCATTGGGAGTGCTCGATCCTACGAGCAGTACTTC. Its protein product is CAIIGSARSYEQYF.